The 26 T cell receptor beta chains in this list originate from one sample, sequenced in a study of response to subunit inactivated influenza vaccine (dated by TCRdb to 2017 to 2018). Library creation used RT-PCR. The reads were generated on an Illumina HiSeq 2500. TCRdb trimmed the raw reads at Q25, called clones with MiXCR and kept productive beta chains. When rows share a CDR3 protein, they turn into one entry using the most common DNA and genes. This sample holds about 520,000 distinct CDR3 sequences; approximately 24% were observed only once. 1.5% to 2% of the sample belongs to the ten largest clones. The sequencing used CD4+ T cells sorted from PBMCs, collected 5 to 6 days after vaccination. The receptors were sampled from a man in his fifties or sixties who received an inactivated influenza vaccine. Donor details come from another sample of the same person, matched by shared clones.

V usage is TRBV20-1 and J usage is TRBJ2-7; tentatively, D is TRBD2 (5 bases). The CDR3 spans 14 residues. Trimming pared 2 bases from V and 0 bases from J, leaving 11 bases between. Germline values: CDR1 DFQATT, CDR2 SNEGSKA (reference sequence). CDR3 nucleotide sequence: TGCAGTGCTAGATCCCGACGGGGCTCCTACGAGCAGTACTTC. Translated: CSARSRRGSYEQYF.

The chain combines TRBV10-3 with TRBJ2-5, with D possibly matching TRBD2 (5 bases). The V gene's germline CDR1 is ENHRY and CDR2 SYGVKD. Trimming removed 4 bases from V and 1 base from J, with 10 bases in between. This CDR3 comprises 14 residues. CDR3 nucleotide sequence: TGTGCCATCAGTGGGTATCGGGGCCAAGAGACCCAGTACTTC. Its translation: CAISGYRGQETQYF.

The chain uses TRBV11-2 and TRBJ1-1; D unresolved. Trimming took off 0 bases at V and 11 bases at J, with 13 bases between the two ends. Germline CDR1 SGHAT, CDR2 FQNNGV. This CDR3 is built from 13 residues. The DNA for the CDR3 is TGTGCCAGCAGCTTAGATCGGGAGACATTGGCTTTCTTT. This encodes CASSLDRETLAFF.

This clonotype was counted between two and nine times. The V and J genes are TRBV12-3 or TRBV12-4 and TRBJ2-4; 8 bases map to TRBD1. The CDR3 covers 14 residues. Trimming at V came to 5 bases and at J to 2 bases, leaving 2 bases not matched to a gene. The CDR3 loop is CASSRTGTKNIQYF. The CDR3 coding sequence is TGTGCCAGCAGTCGGACAGGGACCAAAAACATTCAGTACTTC.

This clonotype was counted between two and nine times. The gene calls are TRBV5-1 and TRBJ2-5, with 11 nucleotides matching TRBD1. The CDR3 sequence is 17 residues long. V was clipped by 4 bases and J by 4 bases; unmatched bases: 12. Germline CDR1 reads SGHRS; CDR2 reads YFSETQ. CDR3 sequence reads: CASSQNPGQGVGETQYF. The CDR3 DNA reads TGCGCCAGCAGCCAAAATCCGGGACAGGGGGTGGGAGAGACCCAGTACTTC.

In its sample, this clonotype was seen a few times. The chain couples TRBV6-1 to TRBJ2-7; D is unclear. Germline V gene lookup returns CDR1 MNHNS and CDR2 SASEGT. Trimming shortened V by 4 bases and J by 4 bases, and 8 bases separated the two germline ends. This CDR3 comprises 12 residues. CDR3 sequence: CASSGDWYEQYF. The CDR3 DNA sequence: TGTGCCAGCAGTGGTGACTGGTACGAGCAGTACTTC.

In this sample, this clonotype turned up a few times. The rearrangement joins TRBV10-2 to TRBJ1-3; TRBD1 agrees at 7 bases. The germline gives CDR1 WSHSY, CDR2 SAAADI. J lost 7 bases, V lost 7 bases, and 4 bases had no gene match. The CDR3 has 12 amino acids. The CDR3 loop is CASTDRANTIYF. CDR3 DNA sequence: TGCGCCAGCACAGACAGGGCGAACACCATATATTTT.

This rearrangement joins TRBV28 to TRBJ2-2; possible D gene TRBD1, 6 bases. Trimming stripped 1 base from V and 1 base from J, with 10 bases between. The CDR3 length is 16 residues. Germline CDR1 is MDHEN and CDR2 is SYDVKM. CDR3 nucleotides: TGTGCCAGCAGTTTATCGGGACATCAGAACACCGGGGAGCTGTTTTTT. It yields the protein CASSLSGHQNTGELFF.

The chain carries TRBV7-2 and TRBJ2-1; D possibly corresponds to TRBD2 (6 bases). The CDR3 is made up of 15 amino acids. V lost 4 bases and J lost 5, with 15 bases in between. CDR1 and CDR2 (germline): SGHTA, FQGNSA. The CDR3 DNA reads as TGTGCCAGCAGCTCCCGAGGCGGGGCAAACAATGAGCAGTTCTTC. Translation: CASSSRGGANNEQFF.

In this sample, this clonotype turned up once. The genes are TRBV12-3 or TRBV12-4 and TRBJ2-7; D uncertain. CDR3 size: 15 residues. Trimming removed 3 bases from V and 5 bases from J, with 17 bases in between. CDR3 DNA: TGTGCCAGCAGTTTTCTTGGGTTTGCAAGGAACGAGCAGTACTTC. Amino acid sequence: CASSFLGFARNEQYF.

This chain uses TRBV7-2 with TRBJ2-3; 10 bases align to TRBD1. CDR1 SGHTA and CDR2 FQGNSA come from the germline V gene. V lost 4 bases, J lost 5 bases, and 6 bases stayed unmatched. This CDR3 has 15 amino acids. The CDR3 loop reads CASSWTGGSRDTQYF. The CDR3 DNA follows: TGTGCCAGCAGCTGGACAGGGGGGTCACGAGATACGCAGTATTTT.

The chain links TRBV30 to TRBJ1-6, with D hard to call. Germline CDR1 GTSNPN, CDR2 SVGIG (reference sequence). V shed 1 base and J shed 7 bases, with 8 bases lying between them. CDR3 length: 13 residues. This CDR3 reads CAWSAGINSPLHF. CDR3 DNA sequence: TGTGCCTGGAGTGCCGGGATCAATTCACCCCTCCACTTT.

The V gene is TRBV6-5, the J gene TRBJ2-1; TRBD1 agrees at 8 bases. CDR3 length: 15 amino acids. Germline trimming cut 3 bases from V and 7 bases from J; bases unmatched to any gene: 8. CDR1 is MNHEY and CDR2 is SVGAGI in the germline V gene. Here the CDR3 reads CASSYDRGVGNEQFF. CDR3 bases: TGTGCCAGCAGTTATGACAGGGGCGTTGGGAATGAGCAGTTCTTC.

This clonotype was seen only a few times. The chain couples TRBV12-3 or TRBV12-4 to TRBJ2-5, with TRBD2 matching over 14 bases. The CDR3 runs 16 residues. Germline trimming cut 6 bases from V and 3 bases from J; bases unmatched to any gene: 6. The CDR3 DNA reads TGTGCCAGCAGCCTAGGGGGACTAGCGGGAGAAGAGACCCAGTACTTC. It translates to CASSLGGLAGEETQYF.

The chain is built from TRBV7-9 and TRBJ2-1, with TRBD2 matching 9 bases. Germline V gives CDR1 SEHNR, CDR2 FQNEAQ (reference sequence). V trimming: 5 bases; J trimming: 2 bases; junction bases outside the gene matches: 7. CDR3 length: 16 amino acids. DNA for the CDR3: TGTGCCAGCAGCCCCCCTAGCGGGATGCCCTACAATGAGCAGTTCTTC. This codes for CASSPPSGMPYNEQFF.

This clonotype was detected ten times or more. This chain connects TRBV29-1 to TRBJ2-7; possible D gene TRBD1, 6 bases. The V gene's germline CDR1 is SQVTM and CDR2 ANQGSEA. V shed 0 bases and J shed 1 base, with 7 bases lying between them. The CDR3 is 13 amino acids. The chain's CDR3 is CSVEDRGSYEQYF. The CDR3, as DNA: TGCAGCGTTGAAGACAGGGGTTCCTACGAGCAGTACTTC.

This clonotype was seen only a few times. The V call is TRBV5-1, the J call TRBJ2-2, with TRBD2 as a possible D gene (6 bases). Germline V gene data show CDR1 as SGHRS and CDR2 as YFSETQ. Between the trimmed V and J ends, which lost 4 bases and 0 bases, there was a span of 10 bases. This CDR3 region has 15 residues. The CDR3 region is CASSAGRPNTGELFF. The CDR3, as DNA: TGCGCCAGCAGCGCGGGACGGCCGAACACCGGGGAGCTGTTTTTT.

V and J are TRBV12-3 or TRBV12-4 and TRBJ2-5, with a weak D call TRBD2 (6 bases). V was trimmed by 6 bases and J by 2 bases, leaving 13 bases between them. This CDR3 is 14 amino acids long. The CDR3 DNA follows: TGTGCCAGCAGCTTCCGGGACTGGCAAGAGACCCAGTACTTC. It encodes CASSFRDWQETQYF.

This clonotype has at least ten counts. In nucleotides, the CDR3 is TGTGCCACCAGCAGAGCCCAGGGCGGGCAGTACTTC. This sequence encodes CATSRAQGGQYF. The genes are TRBV15 and TRBJ2-7, with TRBD1 as a possible D gene (5 bases). V dropped 1 base and J dropped 9 bases, with 10 bases sitting between them. The V gene's germline CDR1 is LNHNV and CDR2 YYDKDF (reference sequence). The CDR3 sequence is 12 residues long.

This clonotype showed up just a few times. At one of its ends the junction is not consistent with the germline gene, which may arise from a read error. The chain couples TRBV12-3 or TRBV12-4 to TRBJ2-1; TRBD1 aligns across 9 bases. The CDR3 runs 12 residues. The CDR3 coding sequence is TGTGCCAGCAGTCCGACAGGGGGTTGGTGGGTCTTC. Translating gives CASSPTGGWWVF.

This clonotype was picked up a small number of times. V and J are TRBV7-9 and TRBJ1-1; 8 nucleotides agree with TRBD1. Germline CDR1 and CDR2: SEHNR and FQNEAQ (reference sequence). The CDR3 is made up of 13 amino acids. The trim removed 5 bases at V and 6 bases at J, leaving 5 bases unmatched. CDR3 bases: TGTGCCAGCAGCAACGGACAGGGCGCTGAAGCTTTCTTT. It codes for CASSNGQGAEAFF.

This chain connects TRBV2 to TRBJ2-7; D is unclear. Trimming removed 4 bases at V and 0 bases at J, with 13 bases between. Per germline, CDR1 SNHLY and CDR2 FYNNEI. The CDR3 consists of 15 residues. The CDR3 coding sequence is TGTGCCAGCAGTGTAGATCCGTCTACCTCCTACGAGCAGTACTTC. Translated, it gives CASSVDPSTSYEQYF.

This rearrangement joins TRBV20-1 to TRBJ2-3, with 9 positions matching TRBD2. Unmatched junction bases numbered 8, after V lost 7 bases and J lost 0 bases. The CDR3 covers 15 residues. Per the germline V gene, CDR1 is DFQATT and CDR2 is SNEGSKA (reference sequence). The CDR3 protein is CSGQLAGYSTDTQYF. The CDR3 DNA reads TGCAGTGGGCAGCTAGCGGGATATAGCACAGATACGCAGTATTTT.

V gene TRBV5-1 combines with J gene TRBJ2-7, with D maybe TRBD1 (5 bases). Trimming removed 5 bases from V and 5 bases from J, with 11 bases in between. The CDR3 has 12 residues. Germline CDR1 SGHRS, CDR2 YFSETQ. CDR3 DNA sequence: TGCGCCAGCAGTGACAGTAACCACGAGCAGTACTTC. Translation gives CASSDSNHEQYF.

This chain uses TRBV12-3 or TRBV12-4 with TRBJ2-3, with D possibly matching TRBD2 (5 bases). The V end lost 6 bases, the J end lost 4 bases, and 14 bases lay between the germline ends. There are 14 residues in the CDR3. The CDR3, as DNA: TGTGCCAGCAGCCCCGACTACACGGCAGATACGCAGTATTTT. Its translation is CASSPDYTADTQYF.

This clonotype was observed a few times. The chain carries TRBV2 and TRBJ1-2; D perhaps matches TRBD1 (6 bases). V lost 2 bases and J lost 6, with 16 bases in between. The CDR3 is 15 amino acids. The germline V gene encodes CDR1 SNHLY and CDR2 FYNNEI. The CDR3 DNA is TGTGCCAGCAGTGAAAATTGGCAGGGGTACGATGGCTACACCTTC. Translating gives CASSENWQGYDGYTF.